The T cell receptor (beta chain) described here comes from a study of blood T cell repertoires in COVID-19. V was shortened by 3 bases and J by 4 bases, with 18 bases between the two germline ends. This CDR3 spans 17 amino acids. CDR1 and CDR2 (germline): WSHSY, SAAADI. Assay used: immunoSEQ multiplex PCR; TCRdb lists only in-frame clones, some missing. This sample has about 71,000 clones, with roughly 88% found just once. Specimen: peripheral blood. This TCR was recovered from a human donor in a cohort sampled during active COVID-19. The rearrangement uses TRBV10-2 and TRBJ2-2; D possibly corresponds to TRBD2 (5 bases). Here the CDR3 reads CASSDLWASLGTGELFF. CDR3 bases: TGCGCCAGCAGTGATCTGTGGGCTAGCCTAGGCACCGGGGAGCTGTTTTTT.